This T cell receptor beta chain was observed in a study of blood T cell repertoires in COVID-19. Original analysis: How many nucleated cells were present was estimated from reference gene primer amplification. Assay: immunoSEQ multiplex PCR; the TCRdb copy retains only in-frame clones and omits some. Clone size and the V and J calls come from that table; the DNA yielded D and trimming. The sample has 35,000 to 50,000 clones, about 90% seen once. Germline trimming cut 1 base from V and 7 bases from J; bases unmatched to any gene: 9. The CDR3 consists of 15 residues. Germline values: CDR1 SGHDN, CDR2 FVKESK.

What was sequenced was peripheral blood. The TCR was taken from a man aged 45 to 65 with active COVID-19. The genes are TRBV14 and TRBJ1-2; 7 bases line up with TRBD1. Here the CDR3 reads CASSQGQGGSFGYTF. CDR3 coding DNA: TGTGCCAGCAGCCAAGGACAGGGCGGATCTTTTGGCTACACCTTC.